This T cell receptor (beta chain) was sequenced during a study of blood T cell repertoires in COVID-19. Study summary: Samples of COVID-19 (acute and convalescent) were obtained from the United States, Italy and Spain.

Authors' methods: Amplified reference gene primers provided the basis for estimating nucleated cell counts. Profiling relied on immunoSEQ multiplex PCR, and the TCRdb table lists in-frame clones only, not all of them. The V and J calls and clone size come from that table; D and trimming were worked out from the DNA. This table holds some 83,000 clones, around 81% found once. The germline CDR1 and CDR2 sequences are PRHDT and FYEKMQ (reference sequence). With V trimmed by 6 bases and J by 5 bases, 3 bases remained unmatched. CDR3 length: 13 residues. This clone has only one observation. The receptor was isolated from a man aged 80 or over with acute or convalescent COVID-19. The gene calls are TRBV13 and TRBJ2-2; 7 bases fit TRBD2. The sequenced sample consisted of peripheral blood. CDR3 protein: CASRRGGTGELFF. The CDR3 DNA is TGTGCCAGCAGGCGGGGAGGGACCGGGGAGCTGTTTTTT.